This T cell receptor beta chain was identified during a study of T cells in tuberculosis (dated by TCRdb to the late 2010s). Looking at the study overall: In the study, CD1B tetramers and high-throughput TCR immunosequencing were combined to characterize T cells specific for the mycobacterial lipid antigen glucose monomycolate (GMM). In a South African clinical cohort, IGRA-negative adolescents, IGRA-positive adolescents with latent tuberculosis and adults with active tuberculosis were compared, with ten people in each group. Results and caveats for the whole study, not just this receptor: Shorter CDR3-alpha lengths in active tuberculosis patients partly drove the smaller NN-distances, and the TCR-beta difference was not statistically significant. Smaller mean NN-distances to GMM-specific TCRs were observed in active tuberculosis TCR-alpha repertoires than in IGRA-negative controls, suggesting clonal expansion of GMM-specific TCRs. Clinical samples were chosen by availability of cryopreserved specimens, and active tuberculosis cases were adults while controls were adolescents. A classifier using the diverse GMM-specific repertoire reached around 85% accuracy (AUROC about 0.91), compared with about 63% accuracy using GEM motif frequencies.

V and J lose 8 bases and 0 bases, and a span of 14 bases separates them. The CDR3 runs 15 amino acids, cysteine and phenylalanine included. Here the CDR3 DNA is all that survives: 45 bases in frame from base 1. Taken from the germline V gene, the CDR1 and CDR2 loops are SNHLY and FYNNEI. At study entry, adolescents were screened for latent tuberculosis infection by tuberculin skin test and QuantiFERON-TB GOLD In-Tube IGRA. Immunosequencing was performed on unsorted cryopreserved PBMC, with some 91,000 T cells per clinical donor covered on average. Eleven high schools in the Worcester region of the Western Cape, South Africa, served as enrollment sites for adolescents aged 12 to 18 years. Around ten M. tuberculosis-infected adolescents and ten uninfected adolescents, matched for age and sex, were selected. PBMC from adolescents were isolated by density centrifugation from freshly drawn heparinized blood and then cryopreserved.

The immunoSEQ multiplex PCR assay was used to generate TCR libraries, with TCR-beta and/or TCR-alpha/delta assays applied to each sample. The amplified TCR libraries were sequenced on the Illumina high-throughput platform. As for how the authors treated the data: Clustering and dimensionality reduction relied on pairwise TCRdist distances among GMM-specific receptors from T cells that were either sorted ex vivo or expanded in vitro. Each clinical repertoire was assigned a mean NN-distance score, defined as the average TCRdist to the nearest 10% of tetramer-positive reference sequences. To compute GEM TCR motif frequency, the fraction of unique TCRs matching known GEM sequences by V/J usage and CDR3 length was calculated. Active tuberculosis was classified by linear discriminant analysis with leave-one-out cross-validation, implemented in scikit-learn. TCRdb stores this immuneACCESS table with in-frame sequences only. Part of the clones is absent; in the studies checked, under half of the shortfall reflects unresolved V genes, and no reason is known for the rest. That table is the source of V, J and clone size, and D and trimming were worked out from the DNA. The table for this sample lists 45,000 or so clones; 95% of them were counted only once. The top ten clonotypes cover 3.6% of the sample.

This clone has only one observation. The clone's antigen remains unknown. No quality values exist for individual bases; no much larger clone is one base distant. The rearranged segments are TRBV2 and TRBJ2-1; TRBD2 is perhaps the D gene, given 5 matching bases. This sequence originates from a donor aged 5 to 30 with latent tuberculosis or without tuberculosis infection. The sample comprised PBMCs. The nucleotides are TGTGCCAGCCGAGGGCAGCCTCTCTCCTACAATGAGCAGTTCTTC. Its amino acids are CASRGQPLSYNEQFF.